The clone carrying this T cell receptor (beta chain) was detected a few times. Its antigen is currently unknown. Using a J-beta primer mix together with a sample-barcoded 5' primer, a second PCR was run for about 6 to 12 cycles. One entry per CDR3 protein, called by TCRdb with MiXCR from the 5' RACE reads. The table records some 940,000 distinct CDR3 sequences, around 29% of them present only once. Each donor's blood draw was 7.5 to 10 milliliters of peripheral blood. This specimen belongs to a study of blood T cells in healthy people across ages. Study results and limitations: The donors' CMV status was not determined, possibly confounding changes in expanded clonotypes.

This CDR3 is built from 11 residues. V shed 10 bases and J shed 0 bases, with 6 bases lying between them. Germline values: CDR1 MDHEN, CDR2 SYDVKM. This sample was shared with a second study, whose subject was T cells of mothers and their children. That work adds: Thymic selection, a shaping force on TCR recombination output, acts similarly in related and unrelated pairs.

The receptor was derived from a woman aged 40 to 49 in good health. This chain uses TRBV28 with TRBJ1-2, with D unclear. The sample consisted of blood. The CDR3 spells CATETNYGYTF. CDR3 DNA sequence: TGTGCCACGGAAACTAACTATGGCTACACCTTC.